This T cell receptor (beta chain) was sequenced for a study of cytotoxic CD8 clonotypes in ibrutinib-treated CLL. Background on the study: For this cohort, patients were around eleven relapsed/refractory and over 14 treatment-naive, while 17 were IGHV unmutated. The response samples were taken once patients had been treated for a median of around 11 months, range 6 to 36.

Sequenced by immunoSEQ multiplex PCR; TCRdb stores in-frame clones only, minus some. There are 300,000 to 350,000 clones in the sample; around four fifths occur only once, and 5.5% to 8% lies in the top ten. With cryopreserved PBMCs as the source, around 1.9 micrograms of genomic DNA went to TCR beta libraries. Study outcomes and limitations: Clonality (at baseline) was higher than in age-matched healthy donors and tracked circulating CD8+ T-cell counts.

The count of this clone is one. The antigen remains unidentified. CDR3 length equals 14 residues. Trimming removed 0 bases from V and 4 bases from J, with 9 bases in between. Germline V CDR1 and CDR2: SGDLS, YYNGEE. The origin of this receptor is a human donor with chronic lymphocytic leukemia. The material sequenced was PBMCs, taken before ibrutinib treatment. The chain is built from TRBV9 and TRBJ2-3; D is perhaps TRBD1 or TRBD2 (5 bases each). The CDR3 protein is CASSVGGVADTQYF. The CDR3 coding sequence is TGTGCCAGCAGCGTAGGAGGGGTAGCAGATACGCAGTATTTT.